This is a list of T cell receptor beta chains from one sample in a study of T cell responses to AZD1222 COVID-19 vaccine. TCRdb's table, derived via immunoSEQ multiplex PCR, lists solely in-frame clones and lacks some. The repertoire has about 110,000 clones, approximately 90% of them found once; the top ten carry 5.5% to 7.5%. The material sequenced was peripheral blood, taken 28 days after the second AZD1222 dose. The receptors shown here come from an adult who received the AZD1222 COVID-19 vaccine. CDR3s leave out the opening cysteine and the closing phenylalanine or tryptophan. D genes are given only for firm matches.

d_gene,v_gene,j_gene,CDR3aa
TRBD1,TRBV9,TRBJ1-4,ASSPQDRVVEKLF
NA,TRBV20-1,TRBJ1-2,SARDGMGGT
NA,TRBV19,TRBJ1-1,ASSIGTMNTEAF
NA,TRBV7-2,TRBJ1-2,ASSLGAGNYGYT
TRBD1,TRBV3-1/TRBV3-2,TRBJ1-2,ASSHQGASNYGYT
NA,TRBV12-3/TRBV12-4,TRBJ1-5,ASSFSPEQPQH
NA,TRBV5-1,TRBJ1-5,ASSPTPGVEQPQH
TRBD1,TRBV27,TRBJ1-5,ASTSLSFAGGLGEDNQPQH
NA,TRBV12-5,TRBJ2-2,ASGLVGELF
NA,TRBV6-5,TRBJ1-1,ASSSPLNTEAF
NA,TRBV6-5,TRBJ2-7,ASSYSFSDSYEQY
NA,TRBV7-8,TRBJ1-2,ASSSKPTGPNGYT
NA,TRBV2,TRBJ1-6,ASTLLVGGSYNSPLH
NA,TRBV5-1,TRBJ1-5,ASSLGFGQPQH
NA,TRBV6-6,TRBJ2-5,AGNRVFGETQY
TRBD1,TRBV4-2,TRBJ1-3,ASSPTGSGNTIY
NA,TRBV5-1,TRBJ1-6,ASSLGQVQNSPLH
NA,TRBV6-2/TRBV6-3,TRBJ1-5,ASSYLRLGNQPQH
NA,TRBV5-5,TRBJ2-5,ASSLGGDKTQY
NA,TRBV3-1/TRBV3-2,TRBJ2-2,ASSPAGSRTGELF
NA,TRBV19,TRBJ1-3,ASSTGTKSGNTIY
NA,TRBV6-2/TRBV6-3,TRBJ1-1,ASSVDRLNTEAF
NA,TRBV6-4,TRBJ1-6,ASSEEGRYSPLH
NA,TRBV10-3,TRBJ1-5,AISERWDQPQH
NA,TRBV18,TRBJ1-2,ASSPGSANYGYT
NA,TRBV6-4,TRBJ1-1,ASSASDSDEAF
NA,TRBV6-5,TRBJ1-3,ASSLGQGVSGNTIY
NA,TRBV12-3/TRBV12-4,TRBJ2-1,ASSLGIYEQF
NA,TRBV4-3,TRBJ1-5,ASSQERGMSNQPQH
TRBD1,TRBV18,TRBJ1-4,ASSRQGSNEKLF
TRBD1,TRBV6-4,TRBJ1-4,ASRGPGGVWEKLF
NA,TRBV5-1,TRBJ1-1,ASSRGMGGKGFLKAF
TRBD1,TRBV28,TRBJ1-5,ASSSPGTGFLFGGNQPQH
TRBD1,TRBV25-1,TRBJ1-6,ASRRQGNSPLH
NA,TRBV18,TRBJ2-5,ASSPFAETQY
NA,TRBV7-9,TRBJ1-1,ASSPLGGTEAF